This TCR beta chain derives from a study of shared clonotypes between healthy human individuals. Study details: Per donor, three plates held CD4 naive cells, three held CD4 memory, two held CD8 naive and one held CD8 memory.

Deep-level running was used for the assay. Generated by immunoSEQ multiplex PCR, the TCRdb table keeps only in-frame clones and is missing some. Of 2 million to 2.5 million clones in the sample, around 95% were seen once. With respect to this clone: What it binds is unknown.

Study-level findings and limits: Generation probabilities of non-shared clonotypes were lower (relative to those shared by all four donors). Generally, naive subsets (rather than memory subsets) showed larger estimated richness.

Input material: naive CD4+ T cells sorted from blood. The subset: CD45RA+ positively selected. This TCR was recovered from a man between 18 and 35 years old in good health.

The CDR3 bases are TGTGCCAGCATCAATTCAGGGGCAGATACGCAGTATTTT. It codes for CASINSGADTQYF. V gene TRBV5-8 combines with J gene TRBJ2-3, with D possibly being TRBD1 (6 bases). Trimming stripped 6 bases from V and 4 bases from J, with 12 bases between. Germline CDR1 and CDR2: SGHTS and YDEGEE. The CDR3 contains 13 residues.